Sequencing of this T cell receptor (beta chain) was carried out in a study of beta chain features in type 1 diabetes. Study overall: Patients looked much like healthy donors when it came to age, gender and cell yields. Under 110,000,000 sorted cells were examined across all samples.

Study-wide points: TCRB CDR3 length was moderately but significantly reduced in all four CD4+ subsets of Type 1 diabetes patients. Type 1 diabetes patients had VDJ junctions that carried fewer insertions and more deletions.

Every bit of the isolated RNA underwent reverse transcription, so sequencing read expressed TCRB transcripts. For naive, central memory and regulatory T cell samples, reads averaged around 3.8 million. Measured with immunoSEQ multiplex PCR; TCRdb has only the in-frame clones, and not every one. In the table there are hundreds of thousands of clones, around 15% of which are singletons. Regarding this clone: The target antigen is unknown.

V gave up 2 bases and J gave up 1 base; unmatched junction bases: 3. Germline loops: CDR1 SGDLS, CDR2 YYNGEE. This CDR3 region has 15 residues. The sample taken for sequencing was naive CD4+ T cells from blood. This TCR derives from a man aged 18 to 30 with type 1 diabetes. This rearrangement joins TRBV9 to TRBJ2-3, with 8 bases that match TRBD2. CDR3 protein: CASSVLTSGTDTQYF. The CDR3 DNA is TGTGCCAGCAGCGTTTTGACTAGCGGCACAGATACGCAGTATTTT.